Presented here are 28 T cell receptor beta chains from one specimen sequenced in a study of CD8+ T cells in alopecia areata. Extracted RNA was reverse transcribed, and the resulting cDNA served as sequencing template. TCRdb keeps only in-frame clones here, not all; method: immunoSEQ multiplex PCR. The sample carries about 98,000 clones, 40% to 55% recorded once. Sequenced: CD4+ T cells sorted from blood. The origin of the receptors is a human donor with alopecia areata.

The chain links TRBV27 to TRBJ2-3; TRBD2 might be the D (5 bases). With 6 bases removed from V and 5 bases from J, the gap between germline ends came to 21 bases. Germline assignment: CDR1 MNHEY and CDR2 SMNVEV (reference sequence). The CDR3 sequence is 16 residues long. The CDR3 loop is CASRDEGRPGVDTQYF. The CDR3 bases are TGTGCCAGCAGGGATGAGGGCCGTCCCGGTGTAGATACGCAGTATTTT.

The chain employs TRBV29-1 and TRBJ2-5, with D perhaps TRBD1 (6 bases). The germline CDR1 and CDR2 sequences are SQVTM and ANQGSEA. The CDR3 has 13 amino acids. Trimming pared 5 bases from V and 1 base from J, leaving 11 bases between. CDR3 in amino acids: CSVQGLGQETQYF. Here the CDR3 DNA reads TGCAGCGTTCAGGGGTTGGGCCAAGAGACCCAGTACTTC.

The CDR3 loop reads CASSLATGGETQYF. DNA of the CDR3: TGTGCCAGCAGCTTAGCGACAGGGGGAGAGACCCAGTACTTC. The chain is built from TRBV7-2 and TRBJ2-5, with 9 bases fitting TRBD1. Unmatched junction bases numbered 0, after V lost 0 bases and J lost 4 bases. CDR1 SGHTA and CDR2 FQGNSA come from the germline V gene. This CDR3 spans 14 amino acids.

This clone was seen a handful of times. The chain employs TRBV18 and TRBJ1-1; 10 bases are a match to TRBD1. The CDR3 has 14 amino acids. Germline CDR1 KGHSH, CDR2 LQKENI. The J segment lost 10 bases and the V segment lost 0 bases, leaving 5 bases of the junction unmatched. The CDR3 reads CASSPPTGTGVAFF. CDR3 coding DNA: TGTGCCAGCTCACCACCGACCGGGACAGGGGTAGCTTTCTTT.

In this sample, this clone turned up a few times. This chain connects TRBV29-1 to TRBJ2-3; D is unclear. The CDR3 extends over 10 amino acids. The germline CDR1 and CDR2 sequences are SQVTM and ANQGSEA. Between the trimmed V and J ends, which lost 7 bases and 5 bases, there was a span of 7 bases. CDR3 bases: TGCAGCGCACACCAAGATACGCAGTATTTT. Protein sequence: CSAHQDTQYF.

This clone was seen a few times. The chain has TRBV14 and TRBJ2-3; a weak D match, TRBD2 (5 bases). Between the trimmed V and J ends, which lost 0 bases and 7 bases, there was a span of 8 bases. The CDR3 extends over 13 amino acids. Germline V CDR1 and CDR2: SGHDN, FVKESK. DNA for the CDR3: TGTGCCAGCAGCCAAGAGGTAGCGAATACGCAGTATTTT. It translates to CASSQEVANTQYF.

This clone was counted between two and nine times. The chain couples TRBV11-2 to TRBJ2-4; 9 nucleotides match TRBD2. Germline values: CDR1 SGHAT, CDR2 FQNNGV. Germline trimming cut 3 bases from V and 7 bases from J; bases unmatched to any gene: 1. The CDR3 length is 13 residues. The CDR3 here is CASSFGTSNIQYF. CDR3 sequence (DNA): TGTGCCAGCAGCTTTGGGACTAGCAACATTCAGTACTTC.

The chain links TRBV7-2 to TRBJ1-2; D is ambiguous. Trimming stripped 3 bases from V and 3 bases from J, with 8 bases between. CDR1 is SGHTA, CDR2 FQGNSA, per germline. The CDR3 is 13 amino acids. As DNA, the CDR3 is TGTGCCAGCAGCTTGGGCAGCGACTATGGCTACACCTTC. This sequence encodes CASSLGSDYGYTF. The full variable domain, in which reference TRBV7-2 and TRBJ1-2 provide the parts outside the CDR3, is GAGVSQSPSNKVTEKGKDVELRCDPISGHTALYWYRQSLGQGLEFLIYFQGNSAPDKSGLPSDRFSAERTGGSVSTLTIQRTQQEDSAVYLCASSLGSDYGYTFGSGTRLTVV.

V and J are TRBV6-9 and TRBJ2-1; either TRBD1 or TRBD2 may supply D (5 bases each). Germline assignment: CDR1 MNHGY and CDR2 SVAAGI. V lost 9 bases to trimming and J lost 8 bases, with 14 bases between them. This CDR3 is built from 12 residues. The CDR3 is CARGPVRDEQFF. The CDR3 region has the DNA TGTGCCAGGGGACCGGTACGCGATGAGCAGTTCTTC.

In this sample, this clone turned up a few times. The rearrangement joins TRBV28 to TRBJ2-1; D may be TRBD2 (5 bases). V lost 4 bases and J 7 bases, leaving 8 bases between the germline ends. The germline V gene has CDR1 MDHEN and CDR2 SYDVKM. The CDR3 extends over 12 amino acids. The CDR3 is CASSWRRNEQFF. The CDR3 DNA follows: TGTGCCAGCAGTTGGAGGAGAAATGAGCAGTTCTTC.

The sample holds a few counts of this clone. The gene calls are TRBV29-1 and TRBJ2-3; D may be TRBD2 (5 bases). Germline CDR1 and CDR2: SQVTM and ANQGSEA. This CDR3 is built from 12 residues. V was shortened by 7 bases and J by 6 bases, with 14 bases between the two germline ends. The CDR3 reads CSAQEGADTQYF. The CDR3 nucleotides are TGCAGCGCCCAAGAGGGCGCGGATACGCAGTATTTT.

V and J are TRBV20-1 and TRBJ2-7, with D possibly being TRBD2 (6 bases). This CDR3 spans 11 amino acids. Looked up from germline, CDR1 is DFQATT and CDR2 is SNEGSKA (reference sequence). V gave up 6 bases and J gave up 7 bases, with 13 bases separating them. For the CDR3, the DNA is TGCAGTGCCGAGCGGGCTGGAGAGCAGTACTTC. The encoded protein is CSAERAGEQYF.

This rearrangement joins TRBV29-1 to TRBJ1-1; tentative D call: TRBD1 (5 bases). CDR1 is SQVTM and CDR2 is ANQGSEA in the germline V gene. V was shortened by 6 bases and J by 4 bases, with 15 bases between the two germline ends. The CDR3 length is 13 residues. CDR3 amino acids: CSVRVDSGTEAFF. The CDR3 coding sequence is TGCAGCGTAAGGGTTGACAGCGGCACTGAAGCTTTCTTT.

This clone appeared a few times. The V call is TRBV5-1, the J call TRBJ2-3; D is unresolved. Per germline, CDR1 SGHRS and CDR2 YFSETQ. The V gene lost 4 bases and the J gene lost 8 bases, with 11 bases spanning the gap. This CDR3 spans 12 amino acids. The CDR3 loop is CASSPQMGTQYF. CDR3 nucleotide sequence: TGCGCCAGCAGCCCCCAGATGGGTACGCAGTATTTT.

The V and J genes are TRBV29-1 and TRBJ2-5, with D uncertain. Looked up from germline, CDR1 is SQVTM and CDR2 is ANQGSEA. The ends were cut back, 7 bases at V and 0 bases at J, with 6 bases in the middle. The CDR3 runs 11 residues. The CDR3 sequence: CSAMNQETQYF. As DNA, the CDR3 is TGCAGCGCCATGAACCAAGAGACCCAGTACTTC. Full variable domain (missing parts from reference TRBV29-1 and TRBJ2-5): SAVISQKPSRDICQRGTSLTIQCQVDSQVTMMFWYRQQPGQSLTLIATANQGSEATYESGFVIDKFPISRPNLTFSTLTVSNMSPEDSSIYLCSAMNQETQYFGPGTRLLVL.

This clone was seen more than once but under ten times. This sequence joins TRBV29-1 and TRBJ2-1; D is ambiguous. The CDR3 is made up of 12 amino acids. Germline values: CDR1 SQVTM, CDR2 ANQGSEA. The germline V and J ends were trimmed by 0 bases and 13 bases, with 13 bases remaining between them. The CDR3 loop reads CSVEDGRSDQFF. In DNA, the CDR3 is TGCAGCGTTGAAGATGGCCGGAGCGACCAGTTCTTC.

The chain employs TRBV30 and TRBJ1-1; TRBD1 aligns across 7 bases. V was clipped by 1 base and J by 0 bases; unmatched bases: 8. Germline V gene data show CDR1 as GTSNPN and CDR2 as SVGIG (reference sequence). This CDR3 is built from 16 residues. This CDR3 reads CAWSAIGGAVNTEAFF. Written as DNA, the CDR3 is TGTGCCTGGAGTGCCATAGGGGGCGCGGTGAACACTGAAGCTTTCTTT.

The chain employs TRBV27 and TRBJ1-2, with TRBD1 identical over 10 bases. Trimming at V came to 4 bases and at J to 1 base, leaving 3 bases not matched to a gene. In germline, CDR1 is MNHEY, CDR2 SMNVEV (reference sequence). The CDR3 is 15 amino acids. The DNA for the CDR3 is TGTGCCAGCAGTTCGGGACAGGGGCTTAACTATGGCTACACCTTC. Encoded protein: CASSSGQGLNYGYTF.

The V and J genes are TRBV30 and TRBJ2-2, with 9 bases fitting TRBD1. Germline V gene sequence: CDR1 GTSNPN, CDR2 SVGIG (reference sequence). The CDR3 spans 16 residues. V gave up 1 base and J gave up 1 base; unmatched junction bases: 4. DNA of the CDR3: TGTGCCTGGAGTGACAGGGGGCTAGGGAACACCGGGGAGCTGTTTTTT. Its protein is CAWSDRGLGNTGELFF.

This clone came up a few times. V usage is TRBV9 and J usage is TRBJ2-7, with a weak D call TRBD2 (6 bases). The CDR3 is made up of 15 amino acids. Germline V lookup: CDR1 SGDLS, CDR2 YYNGEE. V gave up 3 bases and J gave up 0 bases, with 13 bases separating them. The chain's CDR3 is CASSEGTWSSYEQYF. The CDR3 DNA reads TGTGCCAGCAGCGAAGGGACTTGGAGCTCCTACGAGCAGTACTTC.

V gene TRBV7-2 combines with J gene TRBJ2-5; 7 bases align to TRBD2. The CDR3 has 13 amino acids. V lost 5 bases to trimming and J lost 7 bases; unmatched junction nucleotides: 7. Germline V gene sequence: CDR1 SGHTA, CDR2 FQGNSA. CDR3 in amino acids: CASSEDGGRTQYF. CDR3 DNA sequence: TGTGCCAGCAGCGAAGACGGGGGGAGGACCCAGTACTTC.

This clone has more than one count but fewer than ten. The junction and the germline gene differ at one end; a read error may be behind it. J is TRBJ2-7 and V is TRBV29-1; maybe TRBD2 (5 bases). This CDR3 is built from 11 residues. Germline loops: CDR1 SQVTM, CDR2 ANQGSEA. The DNA for the CDR3 is TGCAGCGTCGAAGAGGGAAACGAGCAGTACTTC. It codes for CSVEEGNEQYF.

This chain joins TRBV4-1 and TRBJ1-5; D perhaps matches TRBD1 (5 bases). CDR1 is MGHRA, CDR2 YSYEKL, per germline. With 4 bases removed from V and 1 base from J, the gap between germline ends came to 17 bases. This CDR3 spans 17 amino acids. The CDR3 sequence is CASSRLHTTVSNQPQHF. The CDR3 DNA reads as TGCGCCAGCAGCCGGTTACATACGACAGTCAGCAATCAGCCCCAGCATTTT.

This clone was detected only once. The chain joins TRBV30 to TRBJ1-1, with D unresolved. This CDR3 has 13 residues. Germline V lookup: CDR1 GTSNPN, CDR2 SVGIG (reference sequence). The V and J ends lost 3 bases and 1 base respectively, with 9 bases between them. CDR3 sequence: CAWSYSQNTEAFF. The CDR3 DNA is TGTGCCTGGAGCTACAGCCAGAACACTGAAGCTTTCTTT. Supplemented by reference TRBV30 and TRBJ1-1, the full variable domain reads SQTIHQWPATLVQPVGSPLSLECTVEGTSNPNLYWYRQAAGRGLQLLFYSVGIGQISSEVPQNLSASRPQDRQFILSSKKLLLSDSGFYLCAWSYSQNTEAFFGQGTRLTVV.

This clone occurred once. The CDR3 region is CSVEDRLGTDTQYF. The CDR3 DNA reads TGCAGCGTTGAAGATCGGCTAGGCACAGATACGCAGTATTTT. The chain has TRBV29-1 and TRBJ2-3; no firm D call. Trimming took 0 bases from V and 1 from J, leaving 8 bases between them. The length of the CDR3 is 14 residues. Germline-derived CDR1 and CDR2 are SQVTM and ANQGSEA.

This clone was counted only a few times. V and J are TRBV29-1 and TRBJ2-5; D uncertain. Germline CDR1 SQVTM, CDR2 ANQGSEA. The ends were cut back, 7 bases at V and 5 bases at J, with 11 bases in the middle. The CDR3 is made up of 11 amino acids. This chain's CDR3 is CSADGQETQYF. CDR3 coding DNA: TGCAGCGCCGACGGGCAGGAGACCCAGTACTTC.

The chain is built from TRBV29-1 and TRBJ2-1, with D unclear. Germline V gene lookup returns CDR1 SQVTM and CDR2 ANQGSEA. V gave up 5 bases and J gave up 3 bases, with 11 bases separating them. This CDR3 spans 13 amino acids. CDR3 sequence: CSVKLGFYNEQFF. The CDR3 DNA reads TGCAGCGTTAAGCTAGGCTTCTACAATGAGCAGTTCTTC.

This clone was seen a few times. This chain joins TRBV29-1 and TRBJ2-1; 10 nucleotides align to TRBD1. This CDR3 spans 11 amino acids. Germline V gives CDR1 SQVTM, CDR2 ANQGSEA. Trimming at V came to 6 bases and at J to 9 bases, leaving 2 bases not matched to a gene. The CDR3 bases are TGCAGCGTGGACAGGGGGATTGAGCAGTTCTTC. This translates into CSVDRGIEQFF.